These 21 T cell receptor beta chains originate from one sample sequenced in a study of radiotherapy plus CTLA-4 blockade in lung cancer. Sequenced by immunoSEQ multiplex PCR; TCRdb stores in-frame clones only, minus some. This table holds around 90,000 clones, over 75% found once. This specimen was peripheral blood, taken from a patient treated with radiotherapy plus ipilimumab. The receptors stem from a human donor with non-small cell lung cancer that progressed on radiotherapy plus ipilimumab.

This clone has only one observation. The chain recombines TRBV13 with TRBJ1-1; D remains unclear. V lost 7 bases and J lost 0, with 15 bases in between. The CDR3 loop spans 15 amino acids. The germline gives CDR1 PRHDT, CDR2 FYEKMQ (reference sequence). CDR3 amino acids: CASTRGRPLNTEAFF. The CDR3 nucleotides are TGTGCCAGCACTCGAGGACGGCCCTTGAACACTGAAGCTTTCTTT.

Turning to this clone: Germline is not matched at one junction end, which may reflect a read error. The CDR3 DNA reads TGTGCCAGCAGCTTAGAGAAGGAGGTGGTTTTT. Its translation: CASSLEKEVVF. This chain links TRBV7-9 with TRBJ1-1, with unresolved D. This CDR3 region has 11 residues. CDR1 is SEHNR and CDR2 is FQNEAQ in the germline V gene (reference sequence).

This chain uses TRBV5-5 with TRBJ1-1, with 7 bases lining up with TRBD1. The CDR3 is 14 residues long. Germline V lookup: CDR1 SGHKS, CDR2 YYEKEE (reference sequence). J gave up 2 bases and V 4 bases, and 5 bases lay outside the gene matches. Written as DNA, the CDR3 is TGTGCCAGCAGCGTGGGGACAGTCAACACTGAAGCTTTCTTT. It codes for CASSVGTVNTEAFF.

V is TRBV4-3 and J is TRBJ1-3; D possibly corresponds to TRBD1 (6 bases). Per the germline V gene, CDR1 is LGHNA and CDR2 is YSLEER. The V end was cut by 1 base, the J end by 2 bases, with 9 bases between. CDR3 length equals 15 residues. CDR3 DNA: TGCGCCAGCAGCCAAGGGGGGGGGCCTGGAAACACCATATATTTT. Translating it yields CASSQGGGPGNTIYF.

This chain connects TRBV6-5 to TRBJ2-3; a weak D match, TRBD1 (6 bases). The CDR3 contains 15 residues. Germline values: CDR1 MNHEY, CDR2 SVGAGI. Trimming took 6 bases from V and 0 from J, leaving 13 bases between them. DNA of the CDR3: TGTGCCAGCAGGTCACAGGGACGGAGCACAGATACGCAGTATTTT. It encodes CASRSQGRSTDTQYF.

The gene calls are TRBV5-1 and TRBJ2-5; 8 bases fit TRBD1. Judging by the DNA end, TRBJ2-7 fits better; the J call may be wrong. This CDR3 is built from 14 residues. CDR1 SGHRS and CDR2 YFSETQ come from the germline V gene. The DNA of the CDR3 is TGCGCCAGCAGCCTACAGGGGGACAGTTACGAGCAGTACTTC. Translated, it gives CASSLQGDSYEQYF.

This clone is judged medium-sized (0.01 to 0.1%). This chain links TRBV6-1 with TRBJ1-1, with unresolved D. V lost 1 base and J 2 bases, leaving 11 bases between the germline ends. Germline V lookup: CDR1 MNHNS, CDR2 SASEGT. The CDR3 sequence is 15 residues long. The CDR3 region has the DNA TGTGCCAGCAGTGAAGAGGTGGAGGGTAACACTGAAGCTTTCTTT. Protein product: CASSEEVEGNTEAFF.

The rearrangement joins TRBV28 to TRBJ1-2; TRBD1 aligns across 10 bases. CDR3 size: 15 residues. J gave up 4 bases and V 4 bases, and 6 bases lay outside the gene matches. The germline V gene encodes CDR1 MDHEN and CDR2 SYDVKM. CDR3 protein: CASSSHGQGGYGYTF. The CDR3 nucleotides are TGTGCCAGCAGTTCACACGGACAGGGGGGCTATGGCTACACCTTC.

The V gene is TRBV10-3, the J gene TRBJ1-5; D is perhaps TRBD1 (6 bases). This CDR3 contains 17 residues. V was pared by 4 bases and J by 0 bases, with 16 bases between. CDR1 is ENHRY and CDR2 is SYGVKD in the germline V gene. CDR3 region: CAISVSPVGGSNQPQHF. CDR3 nucleotide sequence: TGTGCCATCAGTGTTTCCCCGGTAGGGGGTAGCAATCAGCCCCAGCATTTT.

This clone was detected once. J is TRBJ1-6 and V is TRBV2; 9 bases agree with TRBD1. CDR1 and CDR2 from the germline V gene are SNHLY and FYNNEI. V lost 5 bases and J lost 5; bases outside the gene matches: 4. The CDR3 is 15 residues long. The DNA of the CDR3 is TGTGCCAGCAGTAAGGACAGGGGTAATAATTCACCCCTCCACTTT. It encodes CASSKDRGNNSPLHF. The complete variable domain, with remaining parts taken from reference TRBV2 and TRBJ1-6, reads EPEVTQTPSHQVTQMGQEVILRCVPISNHLYFYWYRQILGQKVEFLVSFYNNEISEKSEIFDDQFSVERPDGSNFTLKIRSTKLEDSAMYFCASSKDRGNNSPLHFGNGTRLTVT.

The V and J genes are TRBV19 and TRBJ1-2, with 7 bases fitting TRBD1. The CDR3 runs to 13 residues. V was clipped by 4 bases and J by 4 bases; unmatched bases: 3. Germline CDR1 is LNHDA and CDR2 is SQIVND (reference sequence). The CDR3 sequence is CASSKTGPYGYTF. In DNA form, the CDR3 reads TGTGCCAGTAGTAAGACAGGGCCCTATGGCTACACCTTC.

The rearrangement links TRBV30 to TRBJ2-1; D gene unclear. Trimming cost V 1 base and J 9 bases, with 13 bases left between them. The CDR3 is 13 residues long. The germline V gene encodes CDR1 GTSNPN and CDR2 SVGIG (reference sequence). Here the CDR3 DNA reads TGTGCCTGGAGTGAATTTCCCGGGCTTGAGCAGTTCTTC. It specifies CAWSEFPGLEQFF.

The chain links TRBV15 to TRBJ2-5, with TRBD2 matching 16 bases. The CDR3 is 17 amino acids. CDR1 LNHNV and CDR2 YYDKDF come from the germline V gene (reference sequence). Losses at the gene ends were 5 bases for V and 5 bases for J; bases not matched to a gene: 8. The CDR3 loop is CATSSGLAGGPTETQYF. CDR3 nucleotide sequence: TGTGCCACCAGCTCGGGACTAGCGGGAGGGCCGACGGAGACCCAGTACTTC.

The rearrangement links TRBV2 to TRBJ1-5, with D perhaps matching TRBD1 (6 bases). The CDR3 runs to 15 residues. Between the trimmed V and J ends, which lost 5 bases and 0 bases, there was a span of 11 bases. CDR1 is SNHLY, CDR2 FYNNEI, per germline. The DNA for the CDR3 is TGTGCCAGCAGTCGGGACACCTATAGCAATCAGCCCCAGCATTTT. Translation: CASSRDTYSNQPQHF.

V is TRBV12-5 and J is TRBJ2-1, with D tentatively TRBD1 (5 bases). V was cut by 7 bases and J by 10 bases, with 17 bases left in between. The CDR3 runs 13 residues. Germline V lookup: CDR1 LGHNT, CDR2 FRNRAP. The CDR3 nucleotides read TGTGCTAGTGATTACCCCCAGGGTAGGGAGCAGTTCTTC. The encoded protein is CASDYPQGREQFF.

The chain recombines TRBV18 with TRBJ2-7; D gene uncertain. The V end lost 5 bases, the J end lost 5 bases, and 7 bases lay between the germline ends. The CDR3 runs 11 residues. Germline V gene lookup returns CDR1 KGHSH and CDR2 LQKENI. CDR3 DNA: TGTGCCAGCTCAACGGGCCACGAGCAGTACTTC. The encoded protein is CASSTGHEQYF.

This chain joins TRBV28 and TRBJ2-6; 7 positions agree with TRBD1. Trimming cost V 3 bases and J 4 bases; bases outside gene matches: 15. Germline V lookup: CDR1 MDHEN, CDR2 SYDVKM. The length of the CDR3 is 19 residues. The CDR3 DNA reads TGTGCCAGCAGTTTCTTCGGTCAGGGGGAAATGGGCGGGGCCAACGTCCTGACTTTC. It encodes CASSFFGQGEMGGANVLTF. Full variable domain (outside the CDR3, taken from reference TRBV28 and TRBJ2-6): DVKVTQSSRYLVKRTGEKVFLECVQDMDHENMFWYRQDPGLGLRLIYFSYDVKMKEKGDIPEGYSVSREKKERFSLILESASTNQTSMYLCASSFFGQGEMGGANVLTFGAGSRLTVL.

The rearrangement uses TRBV4-1 and TRBJ2-5; 9 positions match TRBD1. Germline CDR1 and CDR2: MGHRA and YSYEKL. Unmatched junction bases numbered 7, after V lost 6 bases and J lost 5 bases. The CDR3 runs to 14 residues. The CDR3 DNA reads as TGCGCCAGCAGGGGGGGACAGGGAAGGGAGACCCAGTACTTC. It yields the protein CASRGGQGRETQYF.

This chain uses TRBV28 with TRBJ2-6; 8 positions match TRBD1. The V and J ends lost 8 bases and 4 bases, in that order; junction bases with no gene match: 4. CDR1 is MDHEN, CDR2 SYDVKM, per germline. CDR3 length equals 14 residues. The CDR3 sequence: CASLTGAGANVLTF. As DNA, the CDR3 is TGTGCCAGCCTGACAGGGGCCGGGGCCAACGTCCTGACTTTC.

The chain carries TRBV4-1 and TRBJ2-1; TRBD2 matches 7 bases. The V segment lost 3 bases and the J segment 0 bases; nucleotides outside the gene matches: 8. Per germline, CDR1 MGHRA and CDR2 YSYEKL. The CDR3 loop spans 17 amino acids. CDR3 loop: CASSQNLAAYSYNEQFF. CDR3 nucleotide sequence: TGCGCCAGCAGCCAGAACCTAGCGGCTTACTCCTACAATGAGCAGTTCTTC.

V is TRBV5-1 and J is TRBJ2-1; 12 bases line up with TRBD2. This CDR3 contains 18 residues. Germline CDR1 reads SGHRS; CDR2 reads YFSETQ. After removal of 8 bases from V and 0 bases from J, the junction contained 12 bases not matched to a gene. The CDR3 loop reads CASTRLAGAWSSYNEQFF. The CDR3 DNA sequence: TGCGCCAGTACGAGACTAGCGGGGGCTTGGAGCTCCTACAATGAGCAGTTCTTC.